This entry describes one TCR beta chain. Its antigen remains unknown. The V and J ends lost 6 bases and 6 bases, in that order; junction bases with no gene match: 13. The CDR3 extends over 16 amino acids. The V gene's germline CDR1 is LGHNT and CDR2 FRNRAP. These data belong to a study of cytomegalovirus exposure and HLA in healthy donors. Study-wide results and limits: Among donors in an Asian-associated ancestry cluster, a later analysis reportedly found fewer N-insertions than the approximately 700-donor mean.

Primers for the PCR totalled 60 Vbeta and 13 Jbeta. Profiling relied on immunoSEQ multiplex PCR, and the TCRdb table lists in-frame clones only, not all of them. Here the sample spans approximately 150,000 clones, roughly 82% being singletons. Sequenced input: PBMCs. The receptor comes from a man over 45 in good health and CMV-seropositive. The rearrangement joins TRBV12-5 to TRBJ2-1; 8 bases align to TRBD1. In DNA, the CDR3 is TGTGCTAGTGGCCGGACCGGGACAGGAGGATCCAATGAGCAGTTCTTC. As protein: CASGRTGTGGSNEQFF.